Reported below is one TCR beta chain. The assay was immunoSEQ multiplex PCR, and TCRdb's table has in-frame clones only and misses some. This sample has approximately 250,000 clones, with roughly 90% found just once. The data originate from a study of blood T cell repertoires in COVID-19. Study context: Spain, Italy and the United States supplied samples that represented acute and convalescent COVID-19.

The V and J ends lost 4 bases and 8 bases, in that order; junction bases with no gene match: 9. The CDR3 has 14 residues. Germline values: CDR1 MDHEN, CDR2 SYDVKM. This receptor was obtained from a woman in her 70s with COVID-19, enrolled during active disease. The J gene is TRBJ1-2, the V gene TRBV28, with TRBD1 identical over 8 bases. Input material: peripheral blood. CDR3 region: CASSSSGGAWGYTF. In DNA, the CDR3 is TGTGCCAGCAGTTCCTCAGGGGGCGCGTGGGGCTACACCTTC.